Listed below are T cell receptor beta chains from one sample, sequenced in a study of beta chain features in type 1 diabetes. Generated by immunoSEQ multiplex PCR, the TCRdb table keeps only in-frame clones and is missing some. The sample records under 850,000 clones, under 15% being singletons. The sequencing sample was made of naive CD4+ T cells from blood. The receptor source for this set is a young man with type 1 diabetes. Both conserved end residues are part of each CDR3. A D gene is named only where the DNA matches it firmly. The size entry is marked missing in some rows and otherwise reads once, few, many or a size class.

v_gene	d_gene	abundance	j_gene	CDR3nt	CDR3aa
TRBV7-9	-	few	TRBJ1-1	TGTGCCAGCAGCTTAGTCCGGTCCACAAAGGCTGAAGCTTTCTTT	CASSLVRSTKAEAFF
TRBV29-1	-	few	TRBJ1-1	TGCAGCGTTGAATCCGAGGTCATGAACACTGAAGCTTTCTTT	CSVESEVMNTEAFF
TRBV27	-	-	TRBJ1-2	TGTGCCAGCAGTAAAGGGTTGGAGGGGAACTATGGCTACACCTTC	CASSKGLEGNYGYTF
TRBV7-9	-	-	TRBJ1-2	TGTGCCAGCAGCACCGACGTAGGAAACTATGGCTACACCTTC	CASSTDVGNYGYTF
TRBV11-2	TRBD1	-	TRBJ1-4	TGTGCCAGCAGCTCCCGACAGGGGGTATTTCGGCAGCGTAATGAAAAACTGTTTTTT	CASSSRQGVFRQRNEKLFF
TRBV30	-	few	TRBJ1-4	TGTGCCTGGAGCGATCCCAAACTCCCGACTAATGAAAAACTGTTTTTT	CAWSDPKLPTNEKLFF
TRBV28	-	few	TRBJ1-5	TGTGCCAGCAGTTTGAGTGGTCAGCCCCAGCATTTT	CASSLSGQPQHF
TRBV6-5	-	few	TRBJ1-1	TGTGCCAGCAGTTACCGGGGTGGGGTGAACACTGAAGCTTTCTTT	CASSYRGGVNTEAFF
TRBV2	TRBD1	few	TRBJ1-2	TGTGCCAGCAGGGATGTCGGGACAGACTACACCTTC	CASRDVGTDYTF
TRBV7-8	-	-	TRBJ1-2	TGTGCCAGCAGCCGGCTTTCTAACGGGGCCACCTTC	CASSRLSNGATF
TRBV5-4	-	few	TRBJ2-3	TGTGCCAGCAGCTTGGGGGACGGAGGCACCGCCGATACGCAGTATTTT	CASSLGDGGTADTQYF
TRBV11-2	-	-	TRBJ2-3	TGTGCCAGCAGCTTAAGGGCAGGGGTTGCGGATACGCAGTATTTT	CASSLRAGVADTQYF
TRBV4-1	-	-	TRBJ1-4	TGCGCCAGCAGCCAAGACCCCCGGGACCGATCAACTAATGAAAAACTGTTTTTT	CASSQDPRDRSTNEKLFF
TRBV5-1	TRBD1	-	TRBJ1-2	TGCGCCAGCAGCATCTACAGGGGGCCCGACTATGGCTACACCTTC	CASSIYRGPDYGYTF
TRBV25-1	-	-	TRBJ2-2	TGTGCCAGCAGCCGCCCAGCGCCCGGGGAGCTGTTTTTT	CASSRPAPGELFF
TRBV5-6	-	few	TRBJ1-2	TGTGCCAGCCGACGGACTGAGTATGGCTACACCTTC	CASRRTEYGYTF
TRBV9	TRBD1	few	TRBJ1-2	TGTGCCAGCAGCGTGACAGGGGACTATGGCTACACCTTC	CASSVTGDYGYTF
TRBV27	TRBD2	few	TRBJ2-1	TGTGCCAGCAGTTTATTCGGGGGGGCCAACAATGAGCAGTTCTTC	CASSLFGGANNEQFF
TRBV25-1	-	few	TRBJ2-7	TGTGCCAGCAGTGAAGAGGGGAACGACGAGCAGTACTTC	CASSEEGNDEQYF
TRBV29-1	-	-	TRBJ2-3	TGCAGCGTAGAAGGAGGGCGTAGCACAGATACGCAGTATTTT	CSVEGGRSTDTQYF
TRBV30	TRBD2	few	TRBJ2-7	TGTGCCTGGAGTCCTAGGCGGACTAGCGGGGGGGCCGGCGAGCAGTACTTC	CAWSPRRTSGGAGEQYF
TRBV11-2	-	-	TRBJ1-5	TGTGCCAGCAGCGGGATAGACGGGCAGCCCCAGCATTTT	CASSGIDGQPQHF
TRBV5-1	-	-	TRBJ1-6	TGCGCCAGCAGCTTGGAGGGGTCACCCCTCCACTTT	CASSLEGSPLHF
TRBV30	TRBD1	-	TRBJ2-5	TGTGCCTGGAGTACAGGGGGGCAAGAGACCCAGTACTTC	CAWSTGGQETQYF
TRBV15	-	few	TRBJ2-5	TGTGCCACCAGCAGATCCCCTTTATCTCAAGAGACCCAGTACTTC	CATSRSPLSQETQYF
TRBV9	-	-	TRBJ1-4	TGTGCCAGCAGCGTAGGGGACCCGAATGAAAAACTGTTTTTT	CASSVGDPNEKLFF
TRBV18	-	-	TRBJ1-6	TGTGCCAGCTCACCGGGGGAATTGGGGATCCCCCTCCACTTT	CASSPGELGIPLHF
TRBV10-3	-	few	TRBJ1-6	TGTGCCATCAGCATCACCCCGGCAGGAGAGGGAGGTTCCTATAATTCACCCCTCCACTTT	CAISITPAGEGGSYNSPLHF
TRBV5-4	-	-	TRBJ1-2	TGTGCCAGCAGCTCACAGGGTGCGCATGGCTACACCTTC	CASSSQGAHGYTF
TRBV29-1	-	-	TRBJ1-1	TGCAGCGTTAGCCCGAGGCTGAACACTGAAGCTTTCTTT	CSVSPRLNTEAFF
TRBV7-9	-	few	TRBJ1-2	TGTGCCAGCAGCTTCCGGACTGCGAACTATGGCTACACCTTC	CASSFRTANYGYTF
TRBV10-3	TRBD2	-	TRBJ2-5	TGTGCCATCCGACTAGCGGGGGATGATGAGACCCAGTACTTC	CAIRLAGDDETQYF
TRBV2	-	-	TRBJ1-1	TGTGCCAGCACCGGAGGGGAGGTAATGAACACTGAAGCTTTCTTT	CASTGGEVMNTEAFF
TRBV5-4	-	-	TRBJ2-5	TGTGCCAGCAGCCCGGGGGGCCGGGGGGAGACCCAGTACTTC	CASSPGGRGETQYF
TRBV7-9	-	few	TRBJ2-6	TGTGCCAGCAGTTCACAGAACTCTGGGGCCAACGTCCTGACTTTC	CASSSQNSGANVLTF
TRBV5-4	-	-	TRBJ2-2	TGTGCCAGCAGCTTGGGCAGGGGACTCGGCGGGGAGCTGTTTTTT	CASSLGRGLGGELFF
TRBV29-1	-	few	TRBJ2-1	TGCAGCGGGCGAGGAAACAATGAGCAGTTCTTC	CSGRGNNEQFF
TRBV6-5	-	-	TRBJ1-2	TGTGCCAGCAGCCCGCAAGGGGGGCCGCGGGGCTACACCTTC	CASSPQGGPRGYTF
TRBV4-1	-	few	TRBJ2-7	TGCGCCAGCAGCCAAAGCCCCGCCCAAATCCAGGGTGGCGAGCAGTACTTC	CASSQSPAQIQGGEQYF
TRBV7-8	-	few	TRBJ2-1	TGTGCCAGCAGCGGACGGAGCTCCTACAATGAGCAGTTCTTC	CASSGRSSYNEQFF
TRBV7-8	TRBD2	few	TRBJ2-7	TGTGCCAGCAGCTCGGGACTAGCGGGGAATTCCTACGAGCAGTACTTC	CASSSGLAGNSYEQYF
TRBV14	-	few	TRBJ1-1	TGTGCCAGCTCCAGACAGAACACTGAAGCTTTCTTT	CASSRQNTEAFF
TRBV5-4	-	-	TRBJ1-1	TGTGCCAGCAGCCAACAGGGACTCACTGAAGCTTTCTTT	CASSQQGLTEAFF
TRBV30	TRBD1	-	TRBJ1-1	TGTGCCTGGAGATGGGACAGCTTAGACACTGAAGCTTTCTTT	CAWRWDSLDTEAFF
TRBV7-6	TRBD2	few	TRBJ2-2	TGTGCCAGCAGCTTGCTAGCGGGGGCTCAAAACACCGGGGAGCTGTTTTTT	CASSLLAGAQNTGELFF
TRBV19	-	-	TRBJ2-1	TGTGCCAGTGGTGTGGGAGGTAAGAGTAGTGAGCAGTTCTTC	CASGVGGKSSEQFF
TRBV6-5	-	-	TRBJ2-1	TGTGCCATCAGTGACGCCGGACTATACAATGAGCAGTTCTTC	CAISDAGLYNEQFF
TRBV30	TRBD1	-	TRBJ1-2	TGTGCCTGTGGGACAGGGGGCACCTACAACTATGGCTACACCTTC	CACGTGGTYNYGYTF
TRBV10-3	TRBD2	few	TRBJ2-3	TGTGCAGGGACTAGCGGGGTGCGTGATACGCAGTATTTT	CAGTSGVRDTQYF
TRBV28	-	few	TRBJ2-7	TGTGCCAGCAGCTGGACGGACAACTACGAGCAGTACTTC	CASSWTDNYEQYF
TRBV6-5	-	-	TRBJ2-5	TGTGCCAGCAGTGCCACGGGGTCGACCCAGTACTTC	CASSATGSTQYF
TRBV30	-	-	TRBJ2-1	TGTGCCTGGACCCTCGCGGAACATGAGCAGTTCTTC	CAWTLAEHEQFF
TRBV28	-	-	TRBJ2-2	TGTGCCAGCACCACCGTAGGGTGGGGGAGTCCCGGGGAGCTGTTTTTT	CASTTVGWGSPGELFF
TRBV4-1	-	few	TRBJ1-5	TGCGCCAGCAGCCAAGAGTTTAGAGGTGAGAGCAATCAGCCCCAGCATTTT	CASSQEFRGESNQPQHF
TRBV4-1	-	few	TRBJ1-1	TGCGCCAGCAGCAGGGCCGTAATGAACACTGAAGCTTTCTTT	CASSRAVMNTEAFF
TRBV6-4	-	-	TRBJ2-6	TGTGCCAGCAGGCCGGGCCCCAGCTCTGGGGCCAACGTCCTGACTTTC	CASRPGPSSGANVLTF